Included here is one T cell receptor (beta chain) sequence, with context. Its antigen is unidentified. Compared with germline, one end of the junction differs, possibly owing to a read error. The study ran its PCR with 60 Vbeta and 13 Jbeta primers. Clones were read by immunoSEQ multiplex PCR, and TCRdb kept only the in-frame ones, dropping some. The sample has about 120,000 clones, approximately 80% seen once. The germline V gene encodes CDR1 LGHNA and CDR2 YNFKEQ. The CDR3 is 15 residues long. The data were taken from a study of cytomegalovirus exposure and HLA in healthy donors. General observations from the study: Reportedly, HLA-A and HLA-B alleles of most subjects were accurately predicted from TCR beta. According to an earlier analysis, most TCR beta V segments yielded productive rearrangements about 87% or about 30% of the time. Roughly even sequencing depth across donors was the assumption behind the presence/absence analyses.

The source material was PBMCs. This sequence originates from a woman under 40 in good health and CMV-seronegative. The J gene is TRBJ2-2, the V gene TRBV4-2; 7 bases are shared with TRBD1. DNA for the CDR3: TGTGCCAGCAGCCAAGTAGGGGGCACCACCGGAGAGCTGTTTTTT. As protein: CASSQVGGTTGELFF.